A selection of T cell receptor beta chains follows, all from one sample in a study of blood T cell repertoires in COVID-19. Produced via immunoSEQ multiplex PCR; TCRdb's table is partial and in-frame only. The sample carries about 340,000 clones, under 95% recorded once. The sample was peripheral blood. The receptors originated from a woman between 18 and 30 years old who had recovered from COVID-19. Each CDR3 is given with its conserved first and last residue. The D gene is left open where the match is weak. Not every row has a clone size; where given, it reads once, few, many or a size class.

>NA|TRBJ2-5|NA|TRBV6-1
CASSPARPARETQYF
TGTGCCAGCAGTCCCGCGCGCCCAGCTAGGGAGACCCAGTACTTC
>NA|TRBJ1-2|NA|TRBV20-1
CSAAGYGYTF
TGCAGTGCTGCGGGTTATGGCTACACCTTC
>once|TRBJ2-1|TRBD2|TRBV7-9
CASSLPGLARQFF
TGTGCCAGCAGCTTGCCGGGACTAGCGAGGCAGTTCTTC
>NA|TRBJ1-5|TRBD1|TRBV5-6
CASSLARTGGDQPQHF
TGTGCCAGCAGCTTGGCCCGGACAGGGGGCGATCAGCCCCAGCATTTT
>NA|TRBJ2-6|TRBD2|TRBV30
CAWSVRGAGANVLTF
TGTGCCTGGAGTGTACGGGGGGCTGGGGCCAACGTCCTGACTTTC
>once|TRBJ1-3|TRBD1|TRBV12-3/TRBV12-4
CANQQGGGNTIYF
TGTGCCAACCAACAGGGGGGTGGAAACACCATATATTTT
>NA|TRBJ1-1|NA|TRBV4-3
CASRKTKHRGLDTEAFF
TGCGCCAGCAGGAAGACCAAACATAGGGGACTGGACACTGAAGCTTTCTTT
>NA|TRBJ2-5|TRBD1|TRBV4-1
CASSPSGGQETQYF
TGCGCCAGCAGCCCTTCAGGGGGCCAAGAGACCCAGTACTTC
>NA|TRBJ2-5|NA|TRBV19
CASNQRPKETQYF
TGTGCCAGTAACCAGCGGCCTAAAGAGACCCAGTACTTC
>NA|TRBJ1-6|NA|TRBV18
CASSTRTEGNSPLHF
TGTGCCAGCTCAACAAGGACGGAGGGTAATTCACCCCTCCACTTT
>NA|TRBJ2-4|NA|TRBV4-3
CASSQDRWRSQYF
TGCGCCAGCAGCCAAGATCGATGGCGGTCGCAGTACTTC
>NA|TRBJ2-2|TRBD1|TRBV28
CASSFPGTGGNTGELFF
TGTGCCAGCAGTTTTCCTGGGACAGGAGGAAACACCGGGGAGCTGTTTTTT
>NA|TRBJ2-1|TRBD2|TRBV11-2
CASSFPGSSGRAHEQFF
TGTGCCAGCAGCTTCCCGGGGTCTAGCGGGAGGGCGCATGAGCAGTTCTTC
>NA|TRBJ2-3|NA|TRBV11-3
CASSGADTQYF
TGTGCCAGCAGCGGGGCGGATACGCAGTATTTT
>NA|TRBJ2-4|NA|TRBV11-2
CASSSHLKGKAKNIQYF
TGTGCCAGCAGCTCCCATTTGAAGGGGAAGGCCAAAAACATTCAGTACTTC
>NA|TRBJ1-5|NA|TRBV10-3
CATGGAYNQPQHF
TGTGCCACCGGGGGAGCGTACAATCAGCCCCAGCATTTT
>NA|TRBJ2-6|NA|TRBV9
CASSRSDSGANVLTF
TGTGCCAGCAGCCGTAGCGACTCTGGGGCCAACGTCCTGACTTTC
>NA|TRBJ2-3|TRBD1|TRBV20-1
CSASRDREGDTQYF
TGCAGTGCTAGTCGGGACAGGGAGGGAGATACGCAGTATTTT